What follows are 12 T cell receptor beta chains derived from one specimen sequenced in a study of blood T cell repertoires in COVID-19. Data came from immunoSEQ multiplex PCR; TCRdb stores just in-frame clones and leaves some out. The sample shows fewer than 250,000 clones, about nine tenths of them seen only once. The sequenced sample consisted of PBMCs or T cells enriched from blood (not recorded which). The receptors derive from a woman aged 25 to 45 with acute COVID-19.

The chain joins TRBV7-2 to TRBJ2-5; 11 bases align to TRBD2. With 2 bases clipped from V and 6 bases from J, the junction kept 2 bases outside the gene matches. The V gene's germline CDR1 is SGHTA and CDR2 FQGNSA. This CDR3 region has 14 residues. The CDR3 region has the DNA TGTGCCAGCAGCTTAACTAGCGGGGGTCAGACCCAGTACTTC. It translates to CASSLTSGGQTQYF.

This chain connects TRBV18 to TRBJ2-7; TRBD2 matches 8 bases. This CDR3 region has 14 residues. Germline V gene lookup returns CDR1 KGHSH and CDR2 LQKENI. V was clipped by 4 bases and J by 9 bases; unmatched bases: 11. The chain's CDR3 is CASSLGTRFSWQYF. Here the CDR3 DNA reads TGTGCCAGCTCACTTGGGACTAGATTCTCGTGGCAGTACTTC.

This clone was recorded only once. This specimen includes other DNA sequences encoding the same CDR3. This chain connects TRBV19 to TRBJ1-1, with TRBD1 matching 9 bases. Germline CDR1 LNHDA, CDR2 SQIVND (reference sequence). V lost 6 bases and J lost 1; bases outside the gene matches: 0. The CDR3 totals 13 residues. CDR3 sequence: CASRGQGNTEAFF. For the CDR3, the DNA is TGTGCCAGTAGGGGACAGGGGAACACTGAAGCTTTCTTT.

The rearrangement joins TRBV11-2 to TRBJ1-4, with 7 positions matching TRBD1. This CDR3 has 15 residues. The germline CDR1 and CDR2 sequences are SGHAT and FQNNGV. Germline trimming cut 2 bases from V and 3 bases from J; bases unmatched to any gene: 3. CDR3 in DNA: TGTGCCAGCAGCTTATACAGGGGACCTAATGAAAAACTGTTTTTT. This sequence encodes CASSLYRGPNEKLFF.

The gene calls are TRBV12-3 or TRBV12-4 and TRBJ1-1, with 7 bases identical to TRBD1. CDR3 length: 13 residues. With 7 bases clipped from V and 3 bases from J, the junction kept 5 bases outside the gene matches. DNA for the CDR3: TGTGCCAGCACCGTGACAGGGTACACTGAAGCTTTCTTT. It is translated as CASTVTGYTEAFF.

This chain joins TRBV29-1 and TRBJ1-3, with a tentative D call TRBD1 (5 bases). The CDR3 totals 14 residues. V was shortened by 6 bases and J by 0 bases, with 12 bases between the two germline ends. Germline lookup yields CDR1 SQVTM and CDR2 ANQGSEA. The CDR3 loop is CSVPVQGSGNTIYF. CDR3 coding DNA: TGCAGCGTCCCAGTCCAGGGCTCTGGAAACACCATATATTTT.

The chain employs TRBV5-8 and TRBJ2-3; the match to TRBD2 covers 10 bases. The V segment lost 3 bases and the J segment 2 bases; nucleotides outside the gene matches: 3. Germline V gives CDR1 SGHTS, CDR2 YDEGEE. CDR3 length: 15 residues. The CDR3 region is CASSWGTSATDTQYF. The CDR3 nucleotides are TGTGCCAGCAGCTGGGGGACTAGCGCCACAGATACGCAGTATTTT.

J is TRBJ1-1 and V is TRBV4-1; 7 bases fit TRBD1. Germline lookup yields CDR1 MGHRA and CDR2 YSYEKL. The junction had 13 bases not matched to a gene; V was cut back by 1 base and J by 5 bases. The CDR3 consists of 17 residues. The CDR3: CASSQVRQGDLKTEAFF. The CDR3 DNA follows: TGCGCCAGCAGCCAAGTCCGTCAGGGGGACCTTAAGACTGAAGCTTTCTTT.

V is TRBV4-3 and J is TRBJ1-4; D remains ambiguous. The CDR3 sequence is 15 residues long. From germline, CDR1 is LGHNA and CDR2 YSLEER. Trimming cost V 1 base and J 4 bases, with 10 bases left between them. CDR3 amino acids: CASSQVSAGNEKLFF. The DNA of the CDR3 is TGCGCCAGCAGCCAAGTGTCGGCGGGTAATGAAAAACTGTTTTTT.

This rearrangement joins TRBV2 to TRBJ1-5; tentative D call: TRBD1 (5 bases). The V gene's germline CDR1 is SNHLY and CDR2 FYNNEI. Deletions cut 4 bases from V and 4 bases from J, with 17 bases between. The CDR3 runs to 16 residues. The CDR3 sequence: CASSVAYGASNQPQHF. The CDR3 bases are TGTGCCAGCAGTGTGGCTTATGGGGCCTCTAATCAGCCCCAGCATTTT. Looking up the rest from reference TRBV2 and TRBJ1-5 gives the full variable domain: EPEVTQTPSHQVTQMGQEVILRCVPISNHLYFYWYRQILGQKVEFLVSFYNNEISEKSEIFDDQFSVERPDGSNFTLKIRSTKLEDSAMYFCASSVAYGASNQPQHFGDGTRLSIL.

The chain uses TRBV15 and TRBJ1-5; no firm D call. V lost 6 bases, J lost 0 bases, and 12 bases lay in between. Germline CDR1 reads LNHNV; CDR2 reads YYDKDF (reference sequence). The CDR3 extends over 15 amino acids. CDR3 sequence: CATRAQLYSNQPQHF. Here the CDR3 DNA reads TGTGCCACCAGGGCACAGCTATATAGCAATCAGCCCCAGCATTTT.

The chain couples TRBV6-2 or TRBV6-3 to TRBJ1-6, with D unclear. The CDR3 totals 12 residues. Trimming took off 2 bases at V and 9 bases at J, with 5 bases between the two ends. Germline lookup yields CDR1 MNHEY and CDR2 SVGEGT. Here the CDR3 reads CASSYTASPLHF. CDR3 in DNA: TGTGCCAGCAGTTACACAGCTTCACCCCTCCACTTT.